The 4 T cell receptor beta chains below all came from one sample that was sequenced in a study of response to subunit inactivated influenza vaccine. TCRdb recomputed calls from the RT-PCR reads with MiXCR, one row per CDR3 protein. Among about 700,000 distinct CDR3 sequences listed, roughly 13% were seen once. The starting material was PBMCs from blood, obtained around 14 days before vaccination. Receptors were obtained from a man in his fifties or sixties who received an inactivated influenza vaccine.

The sample holds a few counts of this clonotype. The rearrangement links TRBV14 to TRBJ2-1; D is possibly TRBD1 (6 bases). The germline CDR1 and CDR2 sequences are SGHDN and FVKESK. Trimming left V 1 base short and J 9 bases short, with 10 bases between. CDR3 length: 13 residues. CDR3 loop: CASSQVGGGEQFF. The DNA for the CDR3 is TGTGCCAGCAGCCAAGTAGGGGGTGGTGAGCAGTTCTTC.

In this sample, this clonotype turned up a few times. This rearrangement joins TRBV4-3 to TRBJ1-6, with D hard to call. V lost 4 bases and J 6 bases, leaving 19 bases between the germline ends. The CDR3 sequence is 17 residues long. In germline, CDR1 is LGHNA, CDR2 YSLEER. For the CDR3, the DNA is TGCGCCAGCAGCCGAAAACCGGGTCAAGGTAGTAATTCACCCCTCCACTTT. This encodes CASSRKPGQGSNSPLHF.

The chain joins TRBV7-9 to TRBJ1-4, with D possibly matching TRBD1 (5 bases). Germline-derived CDR1 and CDR2 are SEHNR and FQNEAQ (reference sequence). The V and J ends lost 5 bases and 7 bases respectively, with 17 bases between them. The CDR3 sequence is 15 residues long. The CDR3 spells CASSPSGAGTEKLFF. The DNA for the CDR3 is TGTGCCAGCAGCCCCTCTGGGGCGGGTACTGAAAAACTGTTTTTT.

The chain uses TRBV7-9 and TRBJ2-2; a possible D gene is TRBD1 (6 bases). Germline CDR1 is SEHNR and CDR2 is FQNEAQ (reference sequence). CDR3 size: 17 residues. V dropped 2 bases and J dropped 2 bases, with 15 bases sitting between them. CDR3 in amino acids: CASSLPRDGTNTGELFF. CDR3 sequence (DNA): TGTGCCAGCAGCTTACCACGGGACGGGACAAACACCGGGGAGCTGTTTTTT.